Given below is one T cell receptor (beta chain) in context. Antigen: not known. The source of the sample is a study of T cell responses to AZD1222 COVID-19 vaccine. The CDR3 has 10 amino acids. V lost 4 bases to trimming and J lost 4 bases, with 4 bases between them. Germline-derived CDR1 and CDR2 are DFQATT and SNEGSKA (reference sequence). Study-level findings and limits: There were repertoire samples only from the period after the peak T cell response.

TCRdb's copy holds only in-frame clones and misses some; the assay was immunoSEQ multiplex PCR. This sample yields tens of thousands of clones, of which around 82% are seen a single time; approximately 3.9% belongs to the top ten. This chain joins TRBV20-1 and TRBJ2-5; D call uncertain. This receptor was taken from an adult in good health. The sample in question was peripheral blood, obtained on day 0 of AZD1222 vaccination. The CDR3: CSATSETQYF. In nucleotides, the CDR3 is TGCAGTGCTACATCAGAGACCCAGTACTTC.